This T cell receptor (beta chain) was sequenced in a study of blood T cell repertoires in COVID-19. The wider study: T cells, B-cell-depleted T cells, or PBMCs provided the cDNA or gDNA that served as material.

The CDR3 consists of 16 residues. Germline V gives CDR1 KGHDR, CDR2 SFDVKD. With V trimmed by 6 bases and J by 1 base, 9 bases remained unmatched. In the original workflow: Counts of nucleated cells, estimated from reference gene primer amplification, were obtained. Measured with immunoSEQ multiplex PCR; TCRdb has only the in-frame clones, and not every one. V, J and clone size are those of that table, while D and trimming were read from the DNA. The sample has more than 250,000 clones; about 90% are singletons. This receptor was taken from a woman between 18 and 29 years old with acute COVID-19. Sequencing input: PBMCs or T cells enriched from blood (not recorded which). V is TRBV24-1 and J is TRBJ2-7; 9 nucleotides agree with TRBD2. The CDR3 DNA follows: TGTGCCACCAGTCCCAATCCAGCGGGAGGTTCCTACGAGCAGTACTTC. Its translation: CATSPNPAGGSYEQYF.